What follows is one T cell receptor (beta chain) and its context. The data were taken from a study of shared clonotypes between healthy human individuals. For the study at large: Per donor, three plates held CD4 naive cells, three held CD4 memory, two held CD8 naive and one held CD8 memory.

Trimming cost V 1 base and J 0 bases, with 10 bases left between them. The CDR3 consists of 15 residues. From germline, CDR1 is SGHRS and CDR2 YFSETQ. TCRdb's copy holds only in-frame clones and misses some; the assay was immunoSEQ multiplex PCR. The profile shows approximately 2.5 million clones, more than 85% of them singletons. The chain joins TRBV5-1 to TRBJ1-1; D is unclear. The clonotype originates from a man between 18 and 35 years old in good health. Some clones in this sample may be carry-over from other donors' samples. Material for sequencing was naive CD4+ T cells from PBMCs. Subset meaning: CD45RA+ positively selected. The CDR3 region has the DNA TGCGCCAGCAGCTTGTTCGGTCAGATGAACACTGAAGCTTTCTTT. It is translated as CASSLFGQMNTEAFF.